Described below is a single TCR beta chain sequence and its context. Just one base apart from a much larger clone, this may be a read error. The CDR3 loop spans 14 amino acids. From germline, CDR1 is SGHTA and CDR2 FQGNSA. This sample is part of a study of blood T cells in healthy people across ages. Using a J-beta primer mix together with a sample-barcoded 5' primer, a second PCR was run for roughly 6 to 11 cycles. TCRdb reanalysed the 5' RACE reads using MiXCR and keeps one entry per CDR3 protein. There are hundreds of thousands of distinct CDR3 sequences in the sample; about 37% occur only once, and approximately 13% lies in the top ten.

This clonotype was sampled from a man aged 18 to 29 in good health. This chain uses TRBV7-2 with TRBJ2-7; TRBD2 matches 12 bases. The material sequenced was blood. CDR3: CVSSWTSGTYEQYF. CDR3 nucleotide sequence: TGTGTCAGCAGCTGGACTAGCGGGACCTACGAGCAGTACTTC.